This TCR beta chain was recorded in a study of OX40 agonist ivuxolimab in advanced cancers. Any history of autoimmune disease or systemic immunosuppression disqualified patients. Blood was sampled at baseline, cycle 4 day 1, and cycle 7 day 1. General study results and limits: Within 6 weeks, CD4+ and CD8+ blood T cells expanded clonally at 0.1 to 3.0 mg/kg.

The protocol was immunoSEQ multiplex PCR, while the TCRdb copy is restricted to in-frame clones and leaves out a portion. The table includes 40,000 or so clones, more than 70% detected once. The CDR3 runs to 14 residues. Losses at the gene ends were 7 bases for V and 10 bases for J; bases not matched to a gene: 12. Germline V gene sequence: CDR1 LNHDA, CDR2 SQIVND (reference sequence). To note about this clone: Its antigen is not known.

The sample here was CD4+ or CD8+ T cells sorted from blood, taken in a trial of the OX40 agonist ivuxolimab. The chain couples TRBV19 to TRBJ1-4; 7 positions match TRBD1. The sequence came from an adult with an advanced solid tumor such as melanoma, head and neck, liver or kidney cancer. CDR3 in amino acids: CASTTRGGGGKLFF. As DNA, the CDR3 is TGTGCCAGTACCACCCGGGGAGGGGGCGGAAAACTGTTTTTT.